This TCR beta chain was profiled in a study of long-term antiretroviral therapy in people with HIV. A v3.0 immunoSEQ assay was performed at survey level. Profiled with immunoSEQ multiplex PCR; TCRdb holds only in-frame clones, not every one. Seen here are around 30,000 clones, roughly 93% observed once, and the top ten hold approximately 2.5%. Broader study findings: Collection of the blood, which took place between about 2003 and 2018, possibly occurred under older ART regimens.

Points on this clone: The antigen is unknown.

CDR1 is LNHDA, CDR2 SQIVND, per germline (reference sequence). This CDR3 spans 13 amino acids. V was trimmed by 5 bases and J by 7 bases, leaving 14 bases between them. This TCR came from a man aged 45 to 65 with HIV. This sample comprised unsorted PBMCs, obtained around 7.4 years after starting antiretroviral therapy. This chain uses TRBV19 with TRBJ1-1, with a weak D call TRBD1 (6 bases). CDR3 sequence reads: CASSQARGHEAFF. The CDR3 region has the DNA TGTGCCAGTAGTCAAGCCAGGGGCCATGAAGCTTTCTTT. Full variable domain (rest looked up from reference TRBV19 and TRBJ1-1): DGGITQSPKYLFRKEGQNVTLSCEQNLNHDAMYWYRQDPGQGLRLIYYSQIVNDFQKGDIAEGYSVSREKKESFPLTVTSAQKNPTAFYLCASSQARGHEAFFGQGTRLTVV.